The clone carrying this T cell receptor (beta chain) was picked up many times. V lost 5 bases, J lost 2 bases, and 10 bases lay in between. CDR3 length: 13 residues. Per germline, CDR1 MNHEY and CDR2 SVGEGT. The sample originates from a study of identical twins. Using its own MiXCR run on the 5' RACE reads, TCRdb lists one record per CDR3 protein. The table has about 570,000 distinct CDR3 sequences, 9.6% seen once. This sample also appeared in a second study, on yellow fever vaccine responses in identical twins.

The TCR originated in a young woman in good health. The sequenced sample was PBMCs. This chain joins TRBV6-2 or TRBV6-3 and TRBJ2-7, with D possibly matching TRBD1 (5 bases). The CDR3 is CASSRQTPYEQYF. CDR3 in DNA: TGTGCCAGCAGTAGACAGACTCCCTACGAGCAGTACTTC.